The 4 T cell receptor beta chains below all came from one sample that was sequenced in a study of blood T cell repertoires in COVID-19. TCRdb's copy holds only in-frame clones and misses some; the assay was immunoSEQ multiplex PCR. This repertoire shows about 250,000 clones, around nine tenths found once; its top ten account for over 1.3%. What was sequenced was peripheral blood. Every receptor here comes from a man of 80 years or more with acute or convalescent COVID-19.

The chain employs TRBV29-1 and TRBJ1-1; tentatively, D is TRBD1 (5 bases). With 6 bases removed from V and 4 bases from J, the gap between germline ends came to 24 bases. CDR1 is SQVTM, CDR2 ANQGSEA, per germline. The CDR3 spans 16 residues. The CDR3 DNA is TGCAGCGTCCACGGGAGATACGGGTATGGGACCACTGAAGCTTTCTTT. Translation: CSVHGRYGYGTTEAFF.

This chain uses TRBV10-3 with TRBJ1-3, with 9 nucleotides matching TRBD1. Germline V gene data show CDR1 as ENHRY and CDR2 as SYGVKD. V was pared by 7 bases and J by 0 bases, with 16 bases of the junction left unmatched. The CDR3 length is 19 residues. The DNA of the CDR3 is TGTGCCATCAACCCCCCATCAACGTTGGGACAGGGCTCTGGAAACACCATATATTTT. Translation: CAINPPSTLGQGSGNTIYF.

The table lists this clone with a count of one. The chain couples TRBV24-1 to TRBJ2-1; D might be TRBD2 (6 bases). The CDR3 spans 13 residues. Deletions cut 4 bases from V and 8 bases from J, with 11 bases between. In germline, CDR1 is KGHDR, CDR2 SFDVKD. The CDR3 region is CATSDETRDEQFF. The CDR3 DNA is TGTGCCACCAGTGACGAGACTAGAGATGAGCAGTTCTTC.

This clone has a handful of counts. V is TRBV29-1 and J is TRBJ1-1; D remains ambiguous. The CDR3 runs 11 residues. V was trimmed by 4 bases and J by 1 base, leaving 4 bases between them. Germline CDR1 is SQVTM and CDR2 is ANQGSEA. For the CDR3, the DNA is TGCAGCGTTGCTCGGAACACTGAAGCTTTCTTT. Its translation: CSVARNTEAFF.